These T cell receptor beta chains were read from a single sample in a study of T cell repertoires in cytomegalovirus infection. TCRdb used MiXCR to reprocess the reads, holding one entry per CDR3 protein. The table shows fewer than 650,000 distinct CDR3 sequences, with under 45% occurring only once. Their target antigens are unknown. The material was cultured PBMCs, obtained from culture after CMV antigen stimulation. The receptor source for this set is a human donor in good health (CMV status not recorded). Some clones in this sample may be carry-over from other donors' samples. Both conserved end residues are trimmed from each CDR3. Fields, in order: V gene, J gene, CDR3 protein.

TRBV7-9	TRBJ2-5	ASSSKTSGEQETQY
TRBV10-3	TRBJ1-3	AISRDQARNTIY
TRBV7-6	TRBJ2-2	ASSPSPRVPTGELF
TRBV7-8	TRBJ2-4	ASSVLAVAKNIQY
TRBV7-6	TRBJ2-3	ASSLARQGAEDTQY
TRBV6-8	TRBJ1-1	ASSYSLQGNTEAF
TRBV19	TRBJ2-1	ASSIRATSSYNEQF
TRBV19	TRBJ1-5	ASQRRDDMAQH
TRBV11-2	TRBJ2-1	ASSPSPYDGARSYNEQF
TRBV5-5	TRBJ2-7	ASSSRGSREYEQY
TRBV28	TRBJ1-1	ASSPGWAGGMNTEAF
TRBV7-2	TRBJ1-5	ASSYPRDTAQH
TRBV20-1	TRBJ2-5	SAPRRGEVQETQY
TRBV29-1	TRBJ2-6	SVVGQGAKSSGANVLT
TRBV19	TRBJ2-1	ASNTGRLGYGQF